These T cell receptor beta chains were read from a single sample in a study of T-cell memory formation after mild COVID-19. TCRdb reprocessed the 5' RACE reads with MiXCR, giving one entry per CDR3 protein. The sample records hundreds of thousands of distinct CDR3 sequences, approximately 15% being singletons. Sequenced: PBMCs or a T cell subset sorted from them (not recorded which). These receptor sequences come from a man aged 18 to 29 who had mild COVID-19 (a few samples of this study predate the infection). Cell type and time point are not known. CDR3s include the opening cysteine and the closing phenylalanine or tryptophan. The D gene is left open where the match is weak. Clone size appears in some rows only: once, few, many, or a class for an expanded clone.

cdr3_aa: CASSGWTSGYTF; cdr3_nt: TGTGCCAGCAGCGGGTGGACATCTGGCTACACCTTC; j_call: TRBJ1-2; v_call: TRBV7-2; clone_size: .; d_call: .
cdr3_aa: CASSSKHRGGVGETQYF; cdr3_nt: TGTGCCAGCAGCTCTAAGCACAGGGGAGGCGTTGGAGAGACCCAGTACTTC; j_call: TRBJ2-5; v_call: TRBV7-9; clone_size: .; d_call: .
cdr3_aa: CASSTRGGTTEAFF; cdr3_nt: TGTGCCAGCAGCACCAGGGGAGGGACAACTGAAGCTTTCTTT; j_call: TRBJ1-1; v_call: TRBV7-2; clone_size: .; d_call: .
cdr3_aa: CASSLSQTSYEQYF; cdr3_nt: TGTGCCAGCAGCTTAAGTCAGACCTCCTACGAGCAGTACTTC; j_call: TRBJ2-7; v_call: TRBV7-7; clone_size: few; d_call: .
cdr3_aa: CASSQETGVSTDTQYF; cdr3_nt: TGCGCCAGCAGCCAAGAAACAGGGGTCTCAACAGATACGCAGTATTTT; j_call: TRBJ2-3; v_call: TRBV4-1; clone_size: few; d_call: TRBD1
cdr3_aa: CASSREGTRYQPQHF; cdr3_nt: TGCGCCAGCAGCCGGGAGGGGACACGGTATCAGCCCCAGCATTTT; j_call: TRBJ1-5; v_call: TRBV5-1; clone_size: .; d_call: .
cdr3_aa: CSAVRGVVTDTQYF; cdr3_nt: TGCAGTGCGGTTCGGGGGGTCGTAACGGATACGCAGTATTTT; j_call: TRBJ2-3; v_call: TRBV20-1; clone_size: .; d_call: TRBD2
cdr3_aa: CATSDSRQSYEQFF; cdr3_nt: TGTGCCACCAGTGACTCCCGACAGAGTTATGAGCAGTTCTTC; j_call: TRBJ2-1; v_call: TRBV24-1; clone_size: .; d_call: .
cdr3_aa: CASSYSRGFNYGYTF; cdr3_nt: TGTGCCAGCAGTTACTCCAGGGGATTTAACTATGGCTACACCTTC; j_call: TRBJ1-2; v_call: TRBV6-5; clone_size: .; d_call: .
cdr3_aa: CASSPRGGGNTDTQYF; cdr3_nt: TGTGCCAGCAGCCCCCGGGGAGGGGGGAACACAGATACGCAGTATTTT; j_call: TRBJ2-3; v_call: TRBV5-4; clone_size: .; d_call: .
cdr3_aa: CASRIVNTGELFF; cdr3_nt: TGTGCCAGCCGGATCGTGAACACCGGGGAGCTGTTTTTT; j_call: TRBJ2-2; v_call: TRBV2; clone_size: few; d_call: .
cdr3_aa: CASSLVPGPYTQYF; cdr3_nt: TGTGCCAGCAGCTTAGTTCCCGGGCCGTATACGCAGTATTTT; j_call: TRBJ2-3; v_call: TRBV7-2; clone_size: many; d_call: .
cdr3_aa: CASSSGTPFNAGELFF; cdr3_nt: TGTGCCAGCAGCTCCGGGACCCCATTCAACGCCGGGGAGCTGTTTTTT; j_call: TRBJ2-2; v_call: TRBV9; clone_size: few; d_call: .
cdr3_aa: CASSQPGGGSYGYTF; cdr3_nt: TGTGCCAGCAGCCAGCCTGGCGGGGGCAGCTATGGCTACACCTTC; j_call: TRBJ1-2; v_call: TRBV11-2; clone_size: .; d_call: .
cdr3_aa: CASSVGPGGAYNEQFF; cdr3_nt: TGTGCCAGCAGCGTAGGACCCGGGGGGGCGTACAATGAGCAGTTCTTC; j_call: TRBJ2-1; v_call: TRBV9; clone_size: few; d_call: TRBD2
cdr3_aa: CASSLTSGGPYEQYF; cdr3_nt: TGTGCCAGCAGCTTGACTAGCGGGGGGCCCTACGAGCAGTACTTC; j_call: TRBJ2-7; v_call: TRBV11-2; clone_size: many; d_call: TRBD2
cdr3_aa: CASKESIQGYEQYF; cdr3_nt: TGTGCCAGTAAAGAGAGTATACAGGGCTACGAGCAGTACTTC; j_call: TRBJ2-7; v_call: TRBV19; clone_size: .; d_call: .
cdr3_aa: CASSPEGQGNHEQYF; cdr3_nt: TGTGCCAGCAGCCCGGAGGGACAGGGGAACCACGAGCAGTACTTC; j_call: TRBJ2-7; v_call: TRBV7-9; clone_size: .; d_call: TRBD1
cdr3_aa: CASSLALSGGREDTQYF; cdr3_nt: TGCGCCAGCAGCTTGGCCCTCTCGGGGGGGCGGGAGGATACGCAGTATTTT; j_call: TRBJ2-3; v_call: TRBV5-1; clone_size: many; d_call: TRBD2
cdr3_aa: CASSKGQGAEKLFF; cdr3_nt: TGTGCCAGCAGTAAGGGACAGGGGGCGGAAAAACTGTTTTTT; j_call: TRBJ1-4; v_call: TRBV6-5; clone_size: .; d_call: TRBD1
cdr3_aa: CASSLNSLAGGTDTQYF; cdr3_nt: TGTGCCAGCAGCTTAAATTCCCTAGCGGGAGGCACAGATACGCAGTATTTT; j_call: TRBJ2-3; v_call: TRBV7-2; clone_size: few; d_call: TRBD2
cdr3_aa: CASSFVRELNQPQHF; cdr3_nt: TGTGCCAGCAGTTTCGTCAGGGAGCTCAATCAGCCCCAGCATTTT; j_call: TRBJ1-5; v_call: TRBV27; clone_size: .; d_call: .
cdr3_aa: CASRTGGPGGELFF; cdr3_nt: TGCGCCAGCCGAACCGGGGGGCCGGGCGGGGAGCTGTTTTTT; j_call: TRBJ2-2; v_call: TRBV10-2; clone_size: once; d_call: .
cdr3_aa: CASSLARDSYNSPLHF; cdr3_nt: TGTGCCAGCAGCCTCGCCAGGGACAGTTATAATTCACCCCTCCACTTT; j_call: TRBJ1-6; v_call: TRBV7-6; clone_size: few; d_call: TRBD1
cdr3_aa: CASSWTGTGEYEQYF; cdr3_nt: TGTGCCAGCAGCTGGACCGGGACAGGGGAATACGAGCAGTACTTC; j_call: TRBJ2-7; v_call: TRBV7-2; clone_size: .; d_call: TRBD1
cdr3_aa: CASSQGERTEAFF; cdr3_nt: TGTGCCAGCAGCCAAGGGGAGCGCACTGAAGCTTTCTTT; j_call: TRBJ1-1; v_call: TRBV3-1; clone_size: few; d_call: .
cdr3_aa: CANNRAETQYF; cdr3_nt: TGTGCCAACAACAGGGCCGAGACCCAGTACTTC; j_call: TRBJ2-5; v_call: TRBV2; clone_size: few; d_call: .
cdr3_aa: CSANRDMNTEAFF; cdr3_nt: TGCAGTGCAAACAGGGATATGAACACTGAAGCTTTCTTT; j_call: TRBJ1-1; v_call: TRBV20-1; clone_size: .; d_call: .
cdr3_aa: CASSASTPYNEQFF; cdr3_nt: TGTGCCAGCAGCGCATCGACACCCTACAATGAGCAGTTCTTC; j_call: TRBJ2-1; v_call: TRBV7-9; clone_size: .; d_call: .
cdr3_aa: CASRVDRTQETQYF; cdr3_nt: TGTGCCAGCAGGGTAGACAGGACCCAAGAGACCCAGTACTTC; j_call: TRBJ2-5; v_call: TRBV2; clone_size: .; d_call: .
cdr3_aa: CSARDSYTDTQYF; cdr3_nt: TGCAGTGCTAGGGACAGTTACACAGATACGCAGTATTTT; j_call: TRBJ2-3; v_call: TRBV20-1; clone_size: .; d_call: .
cdr3_aa: CASSQDLAPNLGDTQYF; cdr3_nt: TGTGCCAGCAGCCAAGATCTAGCGCCAAACCTGGGAGATACGCAGTATTTT; j_call: TRBJ2-3; v_call: TRBV4-2; clone_size: .; d_call: .
cdr3_aa: CASSLWDRDRNSPLHF; cdr3_nt: TGTGCCAGCAGCTTGTGGGACAGGGATCGTAATTCACCCCTCCACTTT; j_call: TRBJ1-6; v_call: TRBV5-5; clone_size: few; d_call: TRBD1
cdr3_aa: CASSLRRDQPQHF; cdr3_nt: TGTGCCAGCAGCCTGAGACGAGATCAGCCCCAGCATTTT; j_call: TRBJ1-5; v_call: TRBV7-2; clone_size: .; d_call: .
cdr3_aa: CASSQDASGGANTGELFF; cdr3_nt: TGCGCCAGCAGCCAAGACGCTAGCGGGGGAGCGAACACCGGGGAGCTGTTTTTT; j_call: TRBJ2-2; v_call: TRBV4-1; clone_size: few; d_call: TRBD2